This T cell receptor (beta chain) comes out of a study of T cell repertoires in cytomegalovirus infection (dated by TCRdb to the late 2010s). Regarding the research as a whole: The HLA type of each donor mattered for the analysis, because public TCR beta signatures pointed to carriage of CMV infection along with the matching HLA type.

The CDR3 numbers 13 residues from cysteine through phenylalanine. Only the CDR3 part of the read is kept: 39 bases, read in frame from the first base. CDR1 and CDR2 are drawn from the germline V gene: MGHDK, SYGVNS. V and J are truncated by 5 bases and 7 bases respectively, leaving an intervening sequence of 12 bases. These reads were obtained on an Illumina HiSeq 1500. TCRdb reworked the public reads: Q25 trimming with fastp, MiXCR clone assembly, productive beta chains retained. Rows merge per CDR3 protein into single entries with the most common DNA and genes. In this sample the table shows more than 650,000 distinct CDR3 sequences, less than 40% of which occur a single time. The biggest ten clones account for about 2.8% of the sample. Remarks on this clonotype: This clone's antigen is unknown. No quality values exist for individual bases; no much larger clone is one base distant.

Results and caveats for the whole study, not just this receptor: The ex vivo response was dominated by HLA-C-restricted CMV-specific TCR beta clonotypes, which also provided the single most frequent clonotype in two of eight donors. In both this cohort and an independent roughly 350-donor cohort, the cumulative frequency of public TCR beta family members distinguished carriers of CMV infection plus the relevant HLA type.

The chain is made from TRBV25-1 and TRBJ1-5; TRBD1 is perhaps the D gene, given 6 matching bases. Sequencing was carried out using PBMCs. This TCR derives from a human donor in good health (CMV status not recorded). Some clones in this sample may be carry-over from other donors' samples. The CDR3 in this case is CASSQGGEQPQHF. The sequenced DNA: TGTGCCAGCAGTCAAGGGGGTGAACAGCCCCAGCATTTT.